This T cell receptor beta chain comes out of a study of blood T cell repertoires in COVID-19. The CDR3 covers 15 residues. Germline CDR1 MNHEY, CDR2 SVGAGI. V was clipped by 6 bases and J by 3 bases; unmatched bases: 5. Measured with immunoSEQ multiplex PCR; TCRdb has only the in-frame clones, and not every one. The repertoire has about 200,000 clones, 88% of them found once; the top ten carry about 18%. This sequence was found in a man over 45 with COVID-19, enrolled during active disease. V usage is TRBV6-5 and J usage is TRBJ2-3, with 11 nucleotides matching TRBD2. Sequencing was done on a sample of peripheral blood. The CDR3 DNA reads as TGTGCCAGCAGATTACTAGCGGGAGCTACAGATACGCAGTATTTT. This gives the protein CASRLLAGATDTQYF.